These 2 T cell receptor beta chains originate from one sample sequenced in a study of T-cell memory formation after mild COVID-19. One entry per CDR3 protein results from TCRdb running MiXCR on the 5' RACE reads. Among hundreds of thousands of distinct CDR3 sequences, more than 15% were seen once, and the ten largest hold about 12%. Sequenced material: PBMCs or a T cell subset sorted from them (not recorded which). The receptors shown here come from an adult woman who had mild COVID-19 (a few samples of this study predate the infection). Cell type and time point are not known.

This clonotype turned up a few times. The chain joins TRBV7-3 to TRBJ1-1; no definite D call. The CDR3 extends over 16 amino acids. The V and J ends lost 4 bases and 7 bases respectively, with 22 bases between them. From germline, CDR1 is SGHTA and CDR2 FQGTGA. Here the CDR3 DNA reads TGTGCCAGCAGCTGCGACGACCAGGCAGGTTTTTGTGAAGCTTTCTTT. As protein: CASSCDDQAGFCEAFF.

This clonotype occurred once. The gene calls are TRBV12-5 and TRBJ2-1, with D uncertain. This CDR3 comprises 16 residues. Germline V lookup: CDR1 LGHNT, CDR2 FRNRAP. Trimming stripped 3 bases from V and 3 bases from J, with 15 bases between. The CDR3 sequence is CASGFPPRAYYNEQFF. DNA for the CDR3: TGTGCTAGTGGTTTCCCCCCTAGAGCCTACTACAATGAGCAGTTCTTC.